This TCR beta chain derives from a study of T cell responses to AZD1222 COVID-19 vaccine. Measured with immunoSEQ multiplex PCR; TCRdb has only the in-frame clones, and not every one. The table has more than 250,000 clones, approximately 93% seen once. The CDR3 has 13 residues. Germline V gene data show CDR1 as SGHVS and CDR2 as FNYEAQ. Trimming left V 5 bases short and J 4 bases short, with 9 bases between. The sample was peripheral blood, taken on day 0 of AZD1222 vaccination. The rearrangement joins TRBV7-6 to TRBJ2-1; D call uncertain. The sequence derives from an adult in good health. The CDR3 DNA reads as TGTGCCAGCAGCCAAACGGGTTACAATGAGCAGTTCTTC. The encoded protein is CASSQTGYNEQFF.